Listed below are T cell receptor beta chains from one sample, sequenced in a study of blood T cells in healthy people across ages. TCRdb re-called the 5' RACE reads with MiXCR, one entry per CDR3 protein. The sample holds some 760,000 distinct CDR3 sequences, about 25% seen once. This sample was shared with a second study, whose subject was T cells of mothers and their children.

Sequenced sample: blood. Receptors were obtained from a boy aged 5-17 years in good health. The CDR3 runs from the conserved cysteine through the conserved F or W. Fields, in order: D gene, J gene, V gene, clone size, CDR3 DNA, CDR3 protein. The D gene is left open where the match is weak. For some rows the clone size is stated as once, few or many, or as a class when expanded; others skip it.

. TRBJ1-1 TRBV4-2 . TGTGCCAGCAGCCAAGATAGCGAATACACTGAAGCTTTCTTT CASSQDSEYTEAFF
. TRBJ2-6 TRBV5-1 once TGCGCCAGCAAAGTGACACTAGTGGAGCAGGTCCTGACTTTC CASKVTLVEQVLTF
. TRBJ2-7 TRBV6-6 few TGTGCCAGCAGTTACTCCTCCCACCTGGAGCAGTACTTC CASSYSSHLEQYF
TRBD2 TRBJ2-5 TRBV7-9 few TGTGCCAGCAGCTTAAGTCCCGGGACTATTCAAGAGACCCAGTACTTC CASSLSPGTIQETQYF
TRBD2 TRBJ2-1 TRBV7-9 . TGTGCCAGCAGCTCCCCGGTCGACGGGACTAGCACTGAGCAGTTCTTC CASSSPVDGTSTEQFF
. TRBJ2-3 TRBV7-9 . TGTGCCAGCAGCTTGGGCCTCAGCCCCCAGTATTTT CASSLGLSPQYF
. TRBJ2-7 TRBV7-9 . TGTGCCTCCGGGAAGGATGCGCGTTCCTACGAGCAGTACTTC CASGKDARSYEQYF
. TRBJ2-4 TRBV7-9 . TGTGCCAGCAGTATTATCGGGGGCGACATTCAGTACTTC CASSIIGGDIQYF
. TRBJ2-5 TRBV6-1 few TGTGCCAGCAGTGAAGAGGGGCTAGCTGGGACCCAGTACTTC CASSEEGLAGTQYF
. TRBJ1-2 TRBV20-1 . TGCAGTGCTAGAAGGACAGTAGACTATGGCTACACCTTC CSARRTVDYGYTF
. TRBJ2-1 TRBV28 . TGTGCCAGCAGGCTAATAGAGGAAGGAAACTACAATGAGCAGTTCTTC CASRLIEEGNYNEQFF
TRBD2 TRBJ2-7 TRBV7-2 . TGTGCCAGCAGCTTAGCCCCCGGTCGCGGGAGGATATACGAGCAGTACTTC CASSLAPGRGRIYEQYF
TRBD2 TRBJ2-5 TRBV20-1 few TGCAGTGCTAGAGATACTAGCGGGAGCTCGGAGTGGGAGACCCAGTACTTC CSARDTSGSSEWETQYF
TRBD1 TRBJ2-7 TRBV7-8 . TGTGCCAGCAGGAGGGACAGGGGAACCTACGAGCAGTACTTC CASRRDRGTYEQYF
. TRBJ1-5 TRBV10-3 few TGTGCCATCAGTGAGTCTACAGGAAGTCTGCAACCCCAGCATTTT CAISESTGSLQPQHF
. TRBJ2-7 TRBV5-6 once TGTGCCAGCAGCGTTGGGTCGACAGGTCCCTACGAGCAGTACTTC CASSVGSTGPYEQYF
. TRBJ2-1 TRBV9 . TGTGCCAGCAGCCCGAGTCAGGATGAGCAGTTCTTC CASSPSQDEQFF
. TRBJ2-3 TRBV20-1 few TGCAGTGCTAGCCAGTCGGGGGCCACAGATACGCAGTATTTT CSASQSGATDTQYF
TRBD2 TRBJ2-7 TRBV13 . TGTGCCAGCAGCCCAGCGGGGGGCGGTACCTACGAGCAGTACTTC CASSPAGGGTYEQYF
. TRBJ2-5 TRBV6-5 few TGTGCCAGCAGTTACCACGGGGAGGGGGCTAGGGAGACCCAGTACTTC CASSYHGEGARETQYF
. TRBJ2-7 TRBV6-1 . TGTGCCAGCAGGATAAGCTACGAGCAGTACTTC CASRISYEQYF
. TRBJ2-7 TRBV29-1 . TGCAGCGTTGAAGATGTACAAGACAACTCCTACGAGCAGTACTTC CSVEDVQDNSYEQYF
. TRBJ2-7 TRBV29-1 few TGCAGCGTCAGGAGACAGAGCTCCTACGAGCAGTACTTC CSVRRQSSYEQYF
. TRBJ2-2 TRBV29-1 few TGCAGCGTTGTTGGATCAGGAAACACCGGGGAGCTGTTTTTT CSVVGSGNTGELFF
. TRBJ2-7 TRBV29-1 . TGCAGCGTTGAAACAAAGTACAGCTCCTACGAGCAGTACTTC CSVETKYSSYEQYF
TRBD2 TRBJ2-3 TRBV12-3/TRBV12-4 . TGTGCCAGCAGCCGCCCCAGCGGGAGCGGAGATACGCAGTATTTT CASSRPSGSGDTQYF
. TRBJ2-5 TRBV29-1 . TGCAGCGCGTCACTAGTTAACGCGGCAACCTTC CSASLVNAATF
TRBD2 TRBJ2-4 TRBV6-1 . TGTGCCAGCAGTGAAGCTTGGTCCGCCGGACTAGCGGATAAAGCCAAAAACATTCAGTACTTC CASSEAWSAGLADKAKNIQYF
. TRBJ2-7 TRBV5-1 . TGCGCCAGCAGCTCTCCGGGGCAGTTTATGTACGAGCAGTACTTC CASSSPGQFMYEQYF
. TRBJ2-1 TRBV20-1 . TGCAGTGCTAGAGAGCCTGACTACAATGAGCAGTTCTTC CSAREPDYNEQFF
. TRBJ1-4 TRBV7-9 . TGTGCCAGCAGCCCCCCTGGGCAGGATAATGAAAAACTGTTTTTT CASSPPGQDNEKLFF
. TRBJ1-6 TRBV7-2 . TGTGCCAGCAGCTTAGTTTACTCCAATTCCCCCCTCCACTTT CASSLVYSNSPLHF
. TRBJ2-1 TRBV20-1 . TGCAGTGCCGAATCGTACCTAGGAAGATACAATGAGCAGTTCTTC CSAESYLGRYNEQFF
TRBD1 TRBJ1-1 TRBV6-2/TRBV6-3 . TGTGCCAGCAGGCCAGGGGGCAACCTGGATACTGAAGCTTTCTTT CASRPGGNLDTEAFF
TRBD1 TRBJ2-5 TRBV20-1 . TGCAGTGCAGCCGGGACAGGTGGTGTGGAGACCCAGTACTTC CSAAGTGGVETQYF
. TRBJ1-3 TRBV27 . TGTGCCAGCAGTTTGGCAGGGGTCGGTGGAAACACCATATATTTT CASSLAGVGGNTIYF
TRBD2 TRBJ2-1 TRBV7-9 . TGTGCCAGCAGCTTACTAGCGGGAGGCCTCGGTGAGCAGTTCTTC CASSLLAGGLGEQFF